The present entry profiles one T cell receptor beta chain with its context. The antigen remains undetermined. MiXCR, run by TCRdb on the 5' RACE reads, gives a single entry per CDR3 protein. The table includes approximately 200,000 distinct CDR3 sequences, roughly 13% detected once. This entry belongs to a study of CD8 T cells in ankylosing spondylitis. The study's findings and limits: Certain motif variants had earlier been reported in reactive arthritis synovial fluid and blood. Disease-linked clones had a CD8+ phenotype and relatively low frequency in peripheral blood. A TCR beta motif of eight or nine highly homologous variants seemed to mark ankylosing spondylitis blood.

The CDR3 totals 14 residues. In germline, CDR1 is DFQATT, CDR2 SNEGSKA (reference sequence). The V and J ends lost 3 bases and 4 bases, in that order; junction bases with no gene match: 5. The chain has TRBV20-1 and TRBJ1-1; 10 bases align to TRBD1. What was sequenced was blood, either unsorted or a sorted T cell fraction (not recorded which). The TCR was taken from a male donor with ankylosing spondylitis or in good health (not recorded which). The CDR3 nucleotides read TGCAGTGCTAGCGTGACAGGGGGCCTCACTGAAGCTTTCTTT. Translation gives CSASVTGGLTEAFF.